This T cell receptor beta chain emerged from a study of breast tumors, draining lymph nodes, adjacent tissues. Notes on the study in general: The lymph node origin of tumor T cells was framed as consistent with a hypothesis, not demonstrated. Findings are consistent with lymph node origin and intratumoral expansion of most tumor T cells. Tumors had less TCR diversity than lymph nodes, more than nontumor tissue. Luminal-like breast cancer showed significantly higher tumor–nontumor repertoire similarity than basal-like.

Details on this clonotype: Its matching antigen is unknown.

Using its own MiXCR run on the multiplex PCR reads, TCRdb lists one record per CDR3 protein. The repertoire has about 22,000 distinct CDR3 sequences, 45% to 65% of them found once; the top ten carry approximately 15%. This CDR3 contains 13 residues. The germline V gene encodes CDR1 SGHTA and CDR2 FQGNSA. This sequence joins TRBV7-2 and TRBJ2-1, with 9 bases fitting TRBD1. The sequencing sample was made of breast tumor tissue. The clonotype comes from a female donor with breast cancer. Some clones in this sample may be carry-over from other donors' samples. The CDR3: CATDGTGFDEQFF. Here the CDR3 DNA reads TGTGCGACCGATGGGACAGGGTTTGACGAGCAGTTCTTC.